The 25 T cell receptor beta chains below come from one sample, sequenced in a study of blood T cells in healthy people across ages (dated by TCRdb to 2013 to 2016). The library was prepared using 5' RACE. A second PCR of roughly 7 to 12 cycles was run with a J-beta primer mix and a sample-barcoded 5' primer. The public reads were run again by TCRdb, first through fastp at Q25 and then through MiXCR, and only productive beta chains were kept. Identical CDR3 protein sequences are pooled into one entry, listed with their most common genes and DNA. In this sample the table shows around 2 million distinct CDR3 sequences, approximately 40% of which occur a single time. The ten largest clonotypes hold under 30% of the sample. Sequenced material: blood. Receptors originate from a human donor in good health.

This chain links TRBV10-3 with TRBJ2-4, with 11 nucleotides matching TRBD2. The J call may be incorrect, as the DNA end agrees better with TRBJ2-7. Germline V gives CDR1 ENHRY, CDR2 SYGVKD. This CDR3 has 14 residues. The CDR3 nucleotides are TGTGCCATCAGCCCTAGCGGGGGGTACTACGAGCAGTACTTC. As protein: CAISPSGGYYEQYF.

V gene TRBV10-3 combines with J gene TRBJ1-3; no clear D. The germline V gene has CDR1 ENHRY and CDR2 SYGVKD. V gave up 7 bases and J gave up 4 bases, with 17 bases separating them. This CDR3 is built from 15 residues. CDR3 loop: CAINGRGSAGNTIYF. The CDR3, as DNA: TGTGCCATCAACGGCAGAGGGTCAGCGGGAAACACCATATATTTT.

The chain links TRBV29-1 to TRBJ2-5; TRBD1 matches 7 bases. The length of the CDR3 is 13 residues. Germline V gene lookup returns CDR1 SQVTM and CDR2 ANQGSEA. Trimming removed 3 bases from V and 5 bases from J; junction bases left unmatched: 6. The CDR3 sequence: CSVDVTGWETQYF. The CDR3, as DNA: TGCAGCGTTGATGTGACAGGGTGGGAGACCCAGTACTTC.

The chain joins TRBV9 to TRBJ1-1; D is perhaps TRBD1 (5 bases). This CDR3 has 17 amino acids. The ends were cut back, 0 bases at V and 3 bases at J, with 18 bases in the middle. The germline V gene has CDR1 SGDLS and CDR2 YYNGEE. As DNA, the CDR3 is TGTGCCAGCAGCGTAGGGGCAGGGCCGATTATGGACACTGAAGCTTTCTTT. The encoded protein is CASSVGAGPIMDTEAFF. Complete variable domain (other parts from reference TRBV9 and TRBJ1-1): DSGVTQTPKHLITATGQRVTLRCSPRSGDLSVYWYQQSLDQGLQFLIQYYNGEERAKGNILERFSAQQFPDLHSELNLSSLELGDSALYFCASSVGAGPIMDTEAFFGQGTRLTVV.

This clonotype was counted between two and nine times. The V and J genes are TRBV12-3 or TRBV12-4 and TRBJ1-4, with 8 bases that match TRBD1. The V segment lost 7 bases and the J segment 10 bases; nucleotides outside the gene matches: 5. The CDR3 is 12 residues long. CDR3 nucleotides: TGTGCCAGCAATCTCGGACAGGGAAAACTGTTTTTT. This sequence encodes CASNLGQGKLFF.

V usage is TRBV7-2 and J usage is TRBJ2-4; 9 nucleotides agree with TRBD2. Germline V gene data show CDR1 as SGHTA and CDR2 as FQGNSA. The ends lost 5 bases at V and 1 base at J; junction bases unmatched: 6. The CDR3 consists of 16 residues. The CDR3 DNA reads TGTGCCAGCAGCCGACAAAGCGGGGGGGCCAAAAACATTCAGTACTTC. Amino acids: CASSRQSGGAKNIQYF.

A remark on this clonotype: A much larger clone is a single base away; this may be a read error. The V and J genes are TRBV10-2 and TRBJ2-5, with 8 bases that match TRBD2. In germline, CDR1 is WSHSY, CDR2 SAAADI. The CDR3 covers 15 residues. The CDR3, as DNA: TGCGCCAGCATGGGAAGCGGGGGACACCAAGGGACCCAGTACTTC. Protein: CASMGSGGHQGTQYF.

This clonotype was seen a handful of times. The CDR3 region is CASSQVPSGSYYEQYF. The CDR3 DNA reads TGCGCCAGCAGCCAAGTTCCTAGCGGGTCCTACTACGAGCAGTACTTC. This sequence joins TRBV4-1 and TRBJ2-7, with 8 bases fitting TRBD2. Germline V gene data show CDR1 as MGHRA and CDR2 as YSYEKL. The ends lost 1 base at V and 3 bases at J; junction bases unmatched: 8. This CDR3 region has 16 residues.

This clonotype turned up a few times. The V gene is TRBV9, the J gene TRBJ1-2, with TRBD1 matching 7 bases. J gave up 3 bases and V 2 bases, and 7 bases lay outside the gene matches. The V gene's germline CDR1 is SGDLS and CDR2 YYNGEE. CDR3 length: 15 residues. This CDR3 reads CASSVDRVGDYGYTF. CDR3 nucleotide sequence: TGTGCCAGCAGCGTCGACAGGGTTGGAGACTATGGCTACACCTTC.

V is TRBV24-1 and J is TRBJ1-4; D gene ambiguous. The CDR3 length is 16 residues. Germline CDR1 KGHDR, CDR2 SFDVKD. V shed 4 bases and J shed 0 bases, with 11 bases lying between them. As DNA, the CDR3 is TGTGCCACCAGTGAGGGTCTTACCTCAACTAATGAAAAACTGTTTTTT. Translating gives CATSEGLTSTNEKLFF.

The chain is built from TRBV6-2 or TRBV6-3 and TRBJ2-2, with D maybe TRBD1 (6 bases). Germline CDR1 reads MNHEY; CDR2 reads SVGEGT. The CDR3 has 14 residues. Deletions cut 6 bases from V and 4 bases from J, with 12 bases between. CDR3 nucleotide sequence: TGTGCCAGCAGAGGACAGACAAGCACCGGGGAGCTGTTTTTT. Translating it yields CASRGQTSTGELFF.

The chain combines TRBV7-2 with TRBJ2-1; 8 bases fit TRBD1. From germline, CDR1 is SGHTA and CDR2 FQGNSA. The CDR3 runs to 17 residues. The J segment lost 4 bases and the V segment lost 3 bases, leaving 11 bases of the junction unmatched. The CDR3 here is CASSFWDRPLAYNEQFF. Here the CDR3 DNA reads TGTGCCAGCAGCTTTTGGGACAGGCCTCTTGCTTACAATGAGCAGTTCTTC.

This clonotype came up a few times. V gene TRBV6-1 combines with J gene TRBJ1-2, with TRBD1 matching 7 bases. V gave up 6 bases and J gave up 5 bases; unmatched junction bases: 12. Germline values: CDR1 MNHNS, CDR2 SASEGT. This CDR3 is built from 15 residues. CDR3 DNA sequence: TGTGCCAGCAGGGAAACAGGGGTCATTATATATGGCTACACCTTC. Translating gives CASRETGVIIYGYTF.

The V gene is TRBV7-8, the J gene TRBJ2-7; D unresolved. The CDR3 contains 15 residues. Trimming took 5 bases from V and 2 from J, leaving 16 bases between them. Germline lookup yields CDR1 SGHVS and CDR2 FQNEAQ. The CDR3 DNA reads TGTGCCAGCAGCCCAGGATGGGAAACCACCTACGAGCAGTACTTC. This sequence encodes CASSPGWETTYEQYF.

This clonotype was found a few times. The V and J genes are TRBV12-3 or TRBV12-4 and TRBJ2-7; D call uncertain. There are 14 residues in the CDR3. Trimming removed 4 bases from V and 1 base from J, with 11 bases in between. The CDR3 DNA reads TGTGCCAGCAGTTCCTCGGTGAGATCCTACGAGCAGTACTTC. Translated: CASSSSVRSYEQYF.

This clonotype was counted only a few times. The chain employs TRBV25-1 and TRBJ2-7; D might be TRBD1 or TRBD2, each matching 6 bases. In germline, CDR1 is MGHDK, CDR2 SYGVNS. V was clipped by 2 bases and J by 6 bases, with 17 bases between them. The CDR3 totals 15 residues. The CDR3 bases are TGTGCCAGCAGTGAAAACAGGGTTTGGCGGGGCGAGCAGTACTTC. It specifies CASSENRVWRGEQYF.

The chain uses TRBV27 and TRBJ2-7; 7 bases are a match to TRBD1. The germline CDR1 and CDR2 sequences are MNHEY and SMNVEV (reference sequence). The CDR3 consists of 12 residues. With 8 bases clipped from V and 5 bases from J, the junction kept 6 bases outside the gene matches. The CDR3 here is CASGSTGNEQYF. The CDR3 DNA reads as TGTGCCAGCGGCTCGACAGGGAACGAGCAGTACTTC.

The gene calls are TRBV30 and TRBJ2-7; D is undetermined. CDR1 and CDR2 from the germline V gene are GTSNPN and SVGIG (reference sequence). The V end lost 8 bases, the J end lost 0 bases, and 14 bases lay between the germline ends. This CDR3 comprises 13 residues. The CDR3 DNA is TGTGCCGGCCTGGCGATGGCCTCCTACGAGCAGTACTTC. Protein: CAGLAMASYEQYF.

The chain has TRBV4-1 and TRBJ1-2; D is unclear. Trimming removed 6 bases at V and 1 base at J, with 12 bases between. The length of the CDR3 is 14 residues. Per germline, CDR1 MGHRA and CDR2 YSYEKL. The CDR3 DNA sequence: TGCGCCAGCAGTCCGTTAGAGAGTAACTATGGCTACACCTTC. Residues: CASSPLESNYGYTF.

The chain links TRBV4-2 to TRBJ1-4, with D perhaps TRBD1 (5 bases). V shed 4 bases and J shed 13 bases, with 28 bases lying between them. The CDR3 covers 17 residues. Germline CDR1 reads LGHNA; CDR2 reads YNFKEQ. The CDR3 nucleotides are TGTGCCAGCAGCCCTAGTGGGGGGGTTGGGACCAACCCGGGACTGTTTTTT. Protein sequence: CASSPSGGVGTNPGLFF.

This clonotype has only a few counts. The chain couples TRBV11-3 to TRBJ2-3; no reliable D call. V was shortened by 4 bases and J by 5 bases, with 10 bases between the two germline ends. The CDR3 runs to 13 residues. The germline CDR1 and CDR2 sequences are SGHNT and YENEEA. CDR3 in amino acids: CASSSPRVDTQYF. CDR3 sequence (DNA): TGTGCCAGCAGCTCCCCCCGTGTAGATACGCAGTATTTT.

V is TRBV11-2 and J is TRBJ2-4; 9 nucleotides agree with TRBD2. Trimming removed 1 base from V and 12 bases from J; junction bases left unmatched: 10. This CDR3 contains 15 residues. Germline CDR1 and CDR2: SGHAT and FQNNGV. The DNA for the CDR3 is TGTGCCAGCAGCTTAGTATACGCGGGGGGGCCCGATCAGTACTTC. Its translation: CASSLVYAGGPDQYF.

Many counts were recorded for this clonotype. The CDR3: CSARGDRNYGYTF. The CDR3 bases are TGCAGTGCTAGGGGGGACAGAAACTATGGCTACACCTTC. The chain joins TRBV20-1 to TRBJ1-2; 7 bases line up with TRBD1. The V and J ends lost 3 bases and 2 bases, in that order; junction bases with no gene match: 3. Germline CDR1 reads DFQATT; CDR2 reads SNEGSKA (reference sequence). The CDR3 has 13 amino acids.

The table lists this clonotype with a few counts. The gene calls are TRBV20-1 and TRBJ2-3; TRBD2 agrees at 10 bases. V gave up 7 bases and J gave up 5 bases; unmatched junction bases: 12. This CDR3 region has 15 residues. Germline V gene sequence: CDR1 DFQATT, CDR2 SNEGSKA (reference sequence). Here the CDR3 DNA reads TGCAGTGTTCCCAGCGGGGGGGCCGTTAAAGATACGCAGTATTTT. Amino acids: CSVPSGGAVKDTQYF.

This clonotype was seen ten or more times. The rearrangement joins TRBV12-3 or TRBV12-4 to TRBJ1-1; TRBD1 aligns across 9 bases. Trimming removed 6 bases from V and 4 bases from J; junction bases left unmatched: 3. This CDR3 has 13 residues. CDR3 sequence: CASSLQGATEAFF. The CDR3 region has the DNA TGTGCCAGCAGCTTACAGGGGGCCACTGAAGCTTTCTTT.